This T cell receptor (beta chain) was found in a study of T cell changes during pregnancy in multiple sclerosis. J gave up 2 bases and V 0 bases, and 1 base lay outside the gene matches. The CDR3 contains 15 residues. Germline V gives CDR1 SGHDT, CDR2 YYEEEE. Produced via immunoSEQ multiplex PCR; TCRdb's table is partial and in-frame only. This repertoire shows tens of thousands of clones, roughly nine tenths found once; its top ten account for 6.1%. The sample consisted of CD8+ T cells from peripheral blood mononuclear cells, taken in the second trimester of pregnancy. The origin of this receptor is a female donor with multiple sclerosis, enrolled in a pregnancy study. The chain couples TRBV5-6 to TRBJ1-5; TRBD1 agrees at 8 bases. Written as DNA, the CDR3 is TGTGCCAGCAGCTTGGCACAGGGGGGCAATCAGCCCCAGCATTTT. Protein: CASSLAQGGNQPQHF.